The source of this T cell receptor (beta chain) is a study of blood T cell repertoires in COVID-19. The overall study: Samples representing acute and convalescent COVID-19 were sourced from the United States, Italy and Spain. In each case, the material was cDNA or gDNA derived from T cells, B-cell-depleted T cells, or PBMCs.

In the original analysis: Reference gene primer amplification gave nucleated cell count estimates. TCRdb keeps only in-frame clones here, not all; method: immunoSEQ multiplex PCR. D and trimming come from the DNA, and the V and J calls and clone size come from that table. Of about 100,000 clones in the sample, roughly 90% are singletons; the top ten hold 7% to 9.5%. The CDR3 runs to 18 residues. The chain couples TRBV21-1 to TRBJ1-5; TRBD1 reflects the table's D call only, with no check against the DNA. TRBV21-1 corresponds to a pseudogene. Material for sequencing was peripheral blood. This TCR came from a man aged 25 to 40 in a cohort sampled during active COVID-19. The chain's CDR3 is CASSAREQGIRSNQPQHF. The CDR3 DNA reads TGTGCCAGCAGCGCCCGTGAACAGGGGATAAGGAGCAATCAGCCCCAGCATTTT.